These T cell receptor beta chains were read from a single sample in a study of breast tumors, draining lymph nodes, adjacent tissues. TCRdb redid the calling of the multiplex PCR reads with MiXCR, one entry per CDR3 protein. The table lists 100,000 or so distinct CDR3 sequences, 21% of them singletons, with approximately 1.3% in the top ten. Input material: axillary lymph node tissue. Source of these receptors: a female donor with breast cancer. Some clones in this sample may be carry-over from other donors' samples. Each CDR3 is given with its conserved first and last residue. Each record gives: J gene, clone size, D gene, V gene, CDR3 DNA, CDR3 protein. The D gene is left open where the match is weak. Not all rows give a size; the values are once, few, many and, for expanded clones, a class.

j_gene: TRBJ2-1
abundance: few
d_gene: .
v_gene: TRBV5-1
CDR3nt: TGCGCCAGCCTCGGGGGTCGGCCTGAGCAGTTCTTC
CDR3aa: CASLGGRPEQFF

j_gene: TRBJ1-5
abundance: few
d_gene: .
v_gene: TRBV6-1
CDR3nt: TGTGCCAGCAGTGAAGCTCCCTTTTACGGTCAGCCCCAGCATTTT
CDR3aa: CASSEAPFYGQPQHF

j_gene: TRBJ2-5
abundance: many
d_gene: TRBD2
v_gene: TRBV5-1
CDR3nt: TGCGCCAGCAGCTTGGATGACGGGAGGTGGGAAGAGACCCAGTACTTC
CDR3aa: CASSLDDGRWEETQYF

j_gene: TRBJ2-7
abundance: many
d_gene: .
v_gene: TRBV19
CDR3nt: TGTGCCAGTAGTAGCGTACGGGAAAGCTACGAGCAGTACTTC
CDR3aa: CASSSVRESYEQYF

j_gene: TRBJ1-6
abundance: many
d_gene: .
v_gene: TRBV10-3
CDR3nt: TGTGCCACCCGGGTCCTCGGCTCACCCCTCCACTTT
CDR3aa: CATRVLGSPLHF

j_gene: TRBJ1-6
abundance: .
d_gene: .
v_gene: TRBV3-1
CDR3nt: TGTGCCAGCAGCCAAGCTCTTGGGGGAAATAATTCCCCCCTCCACTTT
CDR3aa: CASSQALGGNNSPLHF

j_gene: TRBJ2-7
abundance: many
d_gene: .
v_gene: TRBV2
CDR3nt: TGTGCCAGCAGTGAGGCTAGCGAATGGAACTACGAGCAGTACTTC
CDR3aa: CASSEASEWNYEQYF

j_gene: TRBJ2-3
abundance: .
d_gene: .
v_gene: TRBV7-9
CDR3nt: TGTGCCAGCAGCTTGGCCTTGGGGGGTAGCACAGATACGCAGTGTTTT
CDR3aa: CASSLALGGSTDTQCF

j_gene: TRBJ2-1
abundance: many
d_gene: TRBD2
v_gene: TRBV11-2
CDR3nt: TGTGCCAGCTCACGGGCTAGCGGCTACAATGAGCAGTTCTTC
CDR3aa: CASSRASGYNEQFF

j_gene: TRBJ2-5
abundance: .
d_gene: .
v_gene: TRBV24-1
CDR3nt: TGTGCCATCAGTGATAGACAGGAGATGAGAGAGACTCAGTACTTC
CDR3aa: CAISDRQEMRETQYF

j_gene: TRBJ2-7
abundance: many
d_gene: .
v_gene: TRBV12-3/TRBV12-4
CDR3nt: TGTGCCAGCAGCCTTAAATACGAGCAGTACTTC
CDR3aa: CASSLKYEQYF

j_gene: TRBJ2-1
abundance: many
d_gene: TRBD2
v_gene: TRBV7-8
CDR3nt: TGTGCCAGCAGCGCTGCTACTTCTAGCGGGAGGGCCCATGAGCAGTTCTTC
CDR3aa: CASSAATSSGRAHEQFF

j_gene: TRBJ2-1
abundance: few
d_gene: TRBD2
v_gene: TRBV9
CDR3nt: TGTGCCAGCAGCGGTAGCGGGGGTCATTACAATGAGCAGTTCTTC
CDR3aa: CASSGSGGHYNEQFF

j_gene: TRBJ2-5
abundance: many
d_gene: .
v_gene: TRBV3-1
CDR3nt: TGTGCCAGCAGCCAGGGGACTGTGGGGACCCAGTACTTC
CDR3aa: CASSQGTVGTQYF

j_gene: TRBJ2-5
abundance: .
d_gene: .
v_gene: TRBV18
CDR3nt: TGTGCCAGCTTACCAACGGGGGAGACCCAGTACTTC
CDR3aa: CASLPTGETQYF

j_gene: TRBJ1-5
abundance: few
d_gene: TRBD1
v_gene: TRBV6-1
CDR3nt: TGTGCCAGCAGTGGCCAGGGGGCCGGGAGCAATCAGCCCCAGCATTTT
CDR3aa: CASSGQGAGSNQPQHF

j_gene: TRBJ2-7
abundance: many
d_gene: .
v_gene: TRBV18
CDR3nt: TGTGCCAGCTCACGTATCAGGGGATACGAGCAGTACTTC
CDR3aa: CASSRIRGYEQYF